The 12 T cell receptor beta chains in this list originate from one sample, sequenced in a study of spatial heterogeneity in lung cancer. Findings and caveats of the study: Tumor mutation count correlated with how many alpha and beta TCRs expanded intratumorally.

TCRdb analysed the 5' RACE reads with MiXCR anew, one entry per CDR3 protein. The table lists more than 15,000 distinct CDR3 sequences, 6% to 6.5% of them singletons. Time point denoted: sample taken at primary tumor resection. What these receptors recognize is not known. Specimen: lung tumor tissue, collected at surgery. These receptors were taken from a male donor with early-stage non-small cell lung cancer.

This clonotype showed up many times. This beta chain is a stray sequence in a library constructed for alpha chains; its clone size is not meaningful. V and J are TRBV5-1 and TRBJ1-4, with D maybe TRBD1 (5 bases). Germline V gives CDR1 SGHRS, CDR2 YFSETQ. The CDR3 is 15 amino acids. V lost 0 bases and J 5 bases, leaving 11 bases between the germline ends. In nucleotides, the CDR3 is TGCGCCAGCAGCTTGGCCATGGCAGGGAATGAAAAACTGTTTTTT. Amino acids: CASSLAMAGNEKLFF. Using reference TRBV5-1 and TRBJ1-4 for the parts outside the CDR3, the full variable domain is KAGVTQTPRYLIKTRGQQVTLSCSPISGHRSVSWYQQTPGQGLQFLFEYFSETQRNKGNFPGRFSGRQFSNSRSEMNVSTLELGDSALYLCASSLAMAGNEKLFFGSGTQLSVL.

This clonotype has at least ten counts. With the library built for alpha chains, this beta chain is off target and its frequency is not meaningful. The rearrangement uses TRBV15 and TRBJ2-4; no reliable D call. CDR1 and CDR2 (germline): LNHNV, YYDKDF (reference sequence). This CDR3 spans 13 amino acids. The germline V and J ends were trimmed by 5 bases and 6 bases, with 11 bases remaining between them. The DNA for the CDR3 is TGTGCCACCAGCGACATGGGCGGAAACATTCAGTACTTC. This encodes CATSDMGGNIQYF.

This clonotype is classed as large (0.1 to 1%). This beta chain came through as a stray read in a library set up for alpha chains, and its size says little. The chain combines TRBV10-3 with TRBJ1-2; no clear D. The CDR3 contains 12 residues. Per germline, CDR1 ENHRY and CDR2 SYGVKD. The germline V and J ends were trimmed by 4 bases and 3 bases, with 6 bases remaining between them. Here the CDR3 reads CAISGRDYGYTF. The CDR3 coding sequence is TGTGCCATCAGTGGCCGGGACTATGGCTACACCTTC.

In this sample, this clonotype turned up many times. Since it is a stray read in a library aimed at alpha chains, this beta chain has a size that is not meaningful. This chain connects TRBV5-6 to TRBJ2-7; D unresolved. Trimming took off 3 bases at V and 2 bases at J, with 9 bases between the two ends. Per germline, CDR1 SGHDT and CDR2 YYEEEE. There are 13 residues in the CDR3. This CDR3 reads CASSYREAYEQYF. The CDR3 DNA is TGTGCCAGCAGCTACCGAGAGGCCTACGAGCAGTACTTC.

Note on this clonotype: The library was built for alpha chains, so this beta chain is an off-target read and its size means little. The chain recombines TRBV30 with TRBJ2-3; TRBD1 or TRBD2 may be the D gene (5 bases each). This CDR3 is built from 16 residues. Trimming shortened V by 0 bases and J by 1 base, and 14 bases separated the two germline ends. Looked up from germline, CDR1 is GTSNPN and CDR2 is SVGIG (reference sequence). The CDR3 is CAWSVHGAVGTDTQYF. Here the CDR3 DNA reads TGTGCCTGGAGTGTCCACGGGGCGGTCGGCACAGATACGCAGTATTTT.

With regard to this clonotype: The library was designed around alpha chains, so this beta chain is a stray read whose abundance carries little weight. The rearrangement joins TRBV4-1 to TRBJ1-2; D unclear. Germline V gives CDR1 MGHRA, CDR2 YSYEKL. This CDR3 spans 16 amino acids. V was trimmed by 0 bases and J by 7 bases, leaving 18 bases between them. CDR3 sequence reads: CASSQDRSMIRGGYTF. DNA of the CDR3: TGCGCCAGCAGCCAAGATCGGTCAATGATACGGGGTGGCTACACCTTC.

There are a few counts of this clonotype. Since it is a stray read in a library aimed at alpha chains, this beta chain has a size that is not meaningful. The V and J genes are TRBV20-1 and TRBJ1-2; the D is unclear. Trimming took 0 bases from V and 3 from J, leaving 5 bases between them. There are 12 residues in the CDR3. Germline V gene data show CDR1 as DFQATT and CDR2 as SNEGSKA (reference sequence). CDR3 loop: CSARDRDYGYTF. DNA of the CDR3: TGCAGTGCTAGAGATCGGGACTATGGCTACACCTTC.

This clonotype was picked up many times. With the library built for alpha chains, this beta chain is off target and its frequency is not meaningful. The chain employs TRBV5-1 and TRBJ1-5, with 7 bases fitting TRBD1. The CDR3 consists of 14 residues. Germline CDR1 reads SGHRS; CDR2 reads YFSETQ. V was pared by 2 bases and J by 6 bases, with 5 bases of the junction left unmatched. The CDR3 spells CASSFETGSQPQHF. In nucleotides, the CDR3 is TGCGCCAGCAGCTTTGAGACAGGGTCTCAGCCCCAGCATTTT.

This clonotype was picked up many times. This beta chain appears as a stray read in a library generated for alpha chains; its size is not informative. This sequence joins TRBV4-3 and TRBJ2-1, with TRBD2 identical over 9 bases. The V gene's germline CDR1 is LGHNA and CDR2 YSLEER. Trimming took 0 bases from V and 14 from J; bases not matched to a gene: 8. The CDR3 length is 14 residues. The CDR3 nucleotides read TGCGCCAGCAGCCAAGAATTAGGTAGCGGGGGAGAGTTCTTC. Its protein product is CASSQELGSGGEFF.

A word on this clonotype: The library was prepared for alpha chains; this beta chain is a stray read, so its frequency means little. This chain joins TRBV25-1 and TRBJ2-4; possibly TRBD2 for D (5 bases). Germline V gene data show CDR1 as MGHDK and CDR2 as SYGVNS. Deletions cut 3 bases from V and 7 bases from J, with 13 bases between. CDR3 length: 14 amino acids. The CDR3 nucleotides read TGTGCCAGCAGTGAGGGAGATGTACGGAACATTCAGTACTTC. It translates to CASSEGDVRNIQYF.

This clonotype was seen ten or more times. This beta chain represents an off-target read in a library built for alpha chains; its size is of limited meaning. The gene calls are TRBV10-3 and TRBJ2-3; 15 bases are shared with TRBD2. V lost 10 bases to trimming and J lost 2 bases; unmatched junction nucleotides: 13. The CDR3 sequence is 18 residues long. In germline, CDR1 is ENHRY, CDR2 SYGVKD. The DNA for the CDR3 is TGTGCCACCGGGACTAGCGGGGGGCCGTCCCATCTCACAGATACGCAGTATTTT. This codes for CATGTSGGPSHLTDTQYF.

This clonotype was seen many times. A library prepared for alpha chains yielded this beta chain as an off-target read; its size is of little meaning. The chain links TRBV29-1 to TRBJ2-3; the D gene is possibly TRBD2 (6 bases). The V and J ends lost 7 bases and 6 bases respectively, with 17 bases between them. Germline loops: CDR1 SQVTM, CDR2 ANQGSEA. The CDR3 is made up of 13 amino acids. The CDR3 spells CSARGFSHDTQYF. In DNA form, the CDR3 reads TGCAGCGCCCGGGGGTTCTCCCATGATACGCAGTATTTT.